This T cell receptor beta chain was retrieved from a study of CD8 T cells in Susac syndrome. Study information: Blood was drawn from patients with Susac syndrome. At that point, they were therapy-naive, on corticosteroids, or on intravenous immunoglobulin alone.

Random hexamers primed reverse transcription of about 0.5 to 1 ug RNA. TCRdb reanalysed the immunoSEQ multiplex PCR reads using MiXCR and keeps one entry per CDR3 protein. This sample has 67,000 or so distinct CDR3 sequences, with around 93% found just once. Germline V gene lookup returns CDR1 MNHEY and CDR2 SVGEGT. V lost 2 bases, J lost 9 bases, and 8 bases stayed unmatched. There are 15 residues in the CDR3. The chain links TRBV6-2 or TRBV6-3 to TRBJ2-2, with 8 bases identical to TRBD2. The specimen sequenced was CD4+ T cells from PBMCs. The clonotype comes from a human donor with Susac syndrome. CDR3 in DNA: TGTGCCAGCAGTTACGGACTAGCTCTCAGGCGGGAGCTGTTTTTT. This encodes CASSYGLALRRELFF.